Below are 9 T cell receptor beta chains sequenced from a single sample in a study of T-cell reconstitution after alpha-beta-depleted transplantation in children. The study's findings and limits: A year had passed since transplant, and T-cell counts and diversity by then came mostly from newly produced T cells.

Antigens for these TCRs are unknown. Preparation of the TCRbeta library was carried out with unique molecular identifiers. MiXCR was run by TCRdb on the PCR reads, yielding one entry per CDR3 protein. The sample includes about 290,000 distinct CDR3 sequences, roughly 8.2% seen only once; the top ten take approximately 9%. Source: peripheral blood, taken 360 days after TCRalphabeta/CD19-depleted stem cell transplant. The receptors stem from a female patient aged 2-15 years who had a stem cell transplant for Fanconi anemia, so the T cells may come from the graft donor.

This clonotype was detected many times. V gene TRBV27 combines with J gene TRBJ2-7; weak D call: TRBD2 (5 bases). Germline V gene lookup returns CDR1 MNHEY and CDR2 SMNVEV (reference sequence). V lost 5 bases to trimming and J lost 5 bases, with 19 bases between them. This CDR3 contains 15 residues. For the CDR3, the DNA is TGTGCCAGCAGTCAAGGGCCCTATCGGGGTCACGAGCAGTACGTC. Amino acids: CASSQGPYRGHEQYV.

At least ten counts were recorded for this clonotype. This chain links TRBV5-1 with TRBJ2-2; TRBD1 is a possible D gene (6 bases). The CDR3 is made up of 14 amino acids. Per the germline V gene, CDR1 is SGHRS and CDR2 is YFSETQ. With 4 bases removed from V and 1 base from J, the gap between germline ends came to 8 bases. The CDR3 region has the DNA TGCGCCAGCAGCGGACAGCTGAACACCGGGGAGCTGTTTTTT. Amino acid sequence: CASSGQLNTGELFF. The full variable domain, its missing parts supplied by reference TRBV5-1 and TRBJ2-2, is KAGVTQTPRYLIKTRGQQVTLSCSPISGHRSVSWYQQTPGQGLQFLFEYFSETQRNKGNFPGRFSGRQFSNSRSEMNVSTLELGDSALYLCASSGQLNTGELFFGEGSRLTVL.

The gene calls are TRBV5-5 and TRBJ2-1; D is tentatively TRBD1 or TRBD2 (5 bases each). Trimming shortened V by 3 bases and J by 3 bases, and 13 bases separated the two germline ends. This CDR3 is 15 amino acids long. Germline V gives CDR1 SGHKS, CDR2 YYEKEE (reference sequence). CDR3: CASSWGRGDYNEQFF. DNA of the CDR3: TGTGCCAGCAGCTGGGGTAGGGGAGACTACAATGAGCAGTTCTTC.

This clonotype was recorded many times. The chain has TRBV12-3 or TRBV12-4 and TRBJ1-2, with TRBD1 matching over 7 bases. The CDR3 loop spans 15 amino acids. With V trimmed by 2 bases and J by 7 bases, 10 bases remained unmatched. This CDR3 reads CASSLLAGGGSGYTF. CDR3 bases: TGTGCCAGCAGTTTACTGGCAGGGGGTGGGTCTGGCTACACCTTC.

This clonotype was observed at least ten times. This chain uses TRBV4-2 with TRBJ2-1; D possibly uses TRBD1 or TRBD2 (6 bases each). Germline V CDR1 and CDR2: LGHNA, YNFKEQ. The CDR3 sequence is 14 residues long. Trimming took off 4 bases at V and 9 bases at J, with 16 bases between the two ends. The CDR3 DNA follows: TGTGCCAGCAGCCGGAAGGGTGAGGGGGGTGAGCAGTTCTTC. This gives the protein CASSRKGEGGEQFF.

This chain links TRBV5-4 with TRBJ2-5, with 16 bases matching TRBD2. V dropped 4 bases and J dropped 5; count of bases not matched to a gene: 11. The CDR3 consists of 18 residues. Germline V gene data show CDR1 as SGHNT and CDR2 as YYREEE (reference sequence). The CDR3 protein is CASSVGLAGGFRWETQYF. The CDR3 DNA follows: TGTGCCAGCAGCGTGGGACTAGCGGGAGGGTTTCGTTGGGAGACCCAGTACTTC.

This clonotype was seen at least ten times. The chain has TRBV7-8 and TRBJ2-5; 12 bases map to TRBD2. CDR1 and CDR2 (germline): SGHVS, FQNEAQ. V trimming: 3 bases; J trimming: 6 bases; junction bases outside the gene matches: 8. This CDR3 region has 16 residues. In nucleotides, the CDR3 is TGTGCCAGCAGCTTTTTGGCTAGCGGGGGGGTAAAGACCCAGTACTTC. It translates to CASSFLASGGVKTQYF. The full variable domain, its missing parts supplied by reference TRBV7-8 and TRBJ2-5, is GAGVSQSPRYKVAKRGQDVALRCDPISGHVSLFWYQQALGQGPEFLTYFQNEAQLDKSGLPSDRFFAERPEGSVSTLKIQRTQQEDSAVYLCASSFLASGGVKTQYFGPGTRLLVL.

The table lists this clonotype with a few counts. J is TRBJ1-4 and V is TRBV5-1; D uncertain. CDR1 is SGHRS, CDR2 YFSETQ, per germline. V was cut by 0 bases and J by 6 bases, with 6 bases left in between. CDR3 length equals 13 residues. The DNA for the CDR3 is TGCGCCAGCAGCTTGGCTTGGGATGAAAAACTGTTTTTT. The encoded protein is CASSLAWDEKLFF.

This clonotype appeared many times. The V gene is TRBV24-1, the J gene TRBJ2-3, with D perhaps given as TRBD1 or TRBD2 (5 bases each). The V end was cut by 4 bases, the J end by 1 base, with 17 bases between. The CDR3 length is 17 residues. Per the germline V gene, CDR1 is KGHDR and CDR2 is SFDVKD. The DNA for the CDR3 is TGTGCCACCAGTGACCCGGGAAACCTGGGGGGCACAGATACGCAGTATTTT. It codes for CATSDPGNLGGTDTQYF.